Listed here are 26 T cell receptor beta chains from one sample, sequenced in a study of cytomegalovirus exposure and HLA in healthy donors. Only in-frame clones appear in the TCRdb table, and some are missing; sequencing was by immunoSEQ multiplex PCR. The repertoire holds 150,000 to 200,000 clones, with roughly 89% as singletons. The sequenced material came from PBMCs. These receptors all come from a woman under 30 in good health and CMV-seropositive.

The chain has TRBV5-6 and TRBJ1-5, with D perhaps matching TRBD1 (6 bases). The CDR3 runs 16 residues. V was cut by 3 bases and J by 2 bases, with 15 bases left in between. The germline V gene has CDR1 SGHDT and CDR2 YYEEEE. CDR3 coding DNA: TGTGCCAGCAGCTCGGCCCGTAGGACAGGCAATCAGCCCCAGCATTTT. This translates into CASSSARRTGNQPQHF. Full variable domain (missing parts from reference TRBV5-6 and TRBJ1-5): DAGVTQSPTHLIKTRGQQVTLRCSPKSGHDTVSWYQQALGQGPQFIFQYYEEEERQRGNFPDRFSGHQFPNYSSELNVNALLLGDSALYLCASSSARRTGNQPQHFGDGTRLSIL.

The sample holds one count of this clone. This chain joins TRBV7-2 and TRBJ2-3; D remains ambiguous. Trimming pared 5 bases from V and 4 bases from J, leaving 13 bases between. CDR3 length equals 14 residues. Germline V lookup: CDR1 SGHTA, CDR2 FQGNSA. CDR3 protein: CASSPVLGSDTQYF. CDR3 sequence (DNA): TGTGCCAGCAGCCCGGTTCTAGGATCAGATACGCAGTATTTT.

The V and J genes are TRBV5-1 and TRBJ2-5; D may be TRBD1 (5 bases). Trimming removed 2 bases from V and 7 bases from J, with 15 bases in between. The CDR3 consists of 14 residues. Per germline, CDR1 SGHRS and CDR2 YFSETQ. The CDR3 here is CASSLIDRPGTQYF. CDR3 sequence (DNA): TGCGCCAGCAGCTTAATTGACAGACCAGGGACCCAGTACTTC.

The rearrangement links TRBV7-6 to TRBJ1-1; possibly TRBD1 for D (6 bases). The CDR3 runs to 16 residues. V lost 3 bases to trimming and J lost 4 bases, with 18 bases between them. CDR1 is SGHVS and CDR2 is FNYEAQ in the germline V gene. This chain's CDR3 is CASSFLPQGWRTEAFF. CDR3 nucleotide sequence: TGTGCCAGCAGCTTTTTACCCCAGGGGTGGCGCACTGAAGCTTTCTTT.

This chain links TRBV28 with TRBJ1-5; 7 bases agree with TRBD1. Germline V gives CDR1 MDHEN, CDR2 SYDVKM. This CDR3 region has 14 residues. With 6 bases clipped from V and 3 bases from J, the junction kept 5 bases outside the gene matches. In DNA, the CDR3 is TGTGCCAGCAGCCCGACAGGGATCAATCAGCCCCAGCATTTT. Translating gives CASSPTGINQPQHF.

CDR3 sequence (DNA): TGTGCCAGTAGTATTTTTTCAGACTCTAGCAATCAGCCCCAGCATTTT. It translates to CASSIFSDSSNQPQHF. V gene TRBV19 combines with J gene TRBJ1-5; D is unresolved. This CDR3 has 16 amino acids. Looked up from germline, CDR1 is LNHDA and CDR2 is SQIVND (reference sequence). The ends were cut back, 3 bases at V and 0 bases at J, with 12 bases in the middle.

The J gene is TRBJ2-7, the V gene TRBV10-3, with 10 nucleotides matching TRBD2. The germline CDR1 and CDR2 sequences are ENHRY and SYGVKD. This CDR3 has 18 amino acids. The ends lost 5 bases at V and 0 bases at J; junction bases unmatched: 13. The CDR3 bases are TGTGCCATCAGTCCTGAGGGTCTAGCGGGGGCATTCTCCTACGAGCAGTACTTC. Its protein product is CAISPEGLAGAFSYEQYF.

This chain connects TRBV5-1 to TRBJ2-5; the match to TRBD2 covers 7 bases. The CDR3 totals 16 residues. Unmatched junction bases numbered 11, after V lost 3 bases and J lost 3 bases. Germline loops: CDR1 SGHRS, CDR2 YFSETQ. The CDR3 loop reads CASSSSLATTKETQYF. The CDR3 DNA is TGCGCCAGCAGCTCCTCACTAGCGACAACAAAAGAGACCCAGTACTTC. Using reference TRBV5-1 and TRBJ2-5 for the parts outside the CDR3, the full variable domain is KAGVTQTPRYLIKTRGQQVTLSCSPISGHRSVSWYQQTPGQGLQFLFEYFSETQRNKGNFPGRFSGRQFSNSRSEMNVSTLELGDSALYLCASSSSLATTKETQYFGPGTRLLVL.

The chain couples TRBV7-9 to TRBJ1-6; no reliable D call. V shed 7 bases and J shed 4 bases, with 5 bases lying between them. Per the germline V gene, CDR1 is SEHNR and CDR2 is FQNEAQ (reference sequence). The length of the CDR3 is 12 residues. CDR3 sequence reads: CASTGYNSPLHF. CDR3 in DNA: TGTGCCAGCACGGGGTATAATTCACCCCTCCACTTT.

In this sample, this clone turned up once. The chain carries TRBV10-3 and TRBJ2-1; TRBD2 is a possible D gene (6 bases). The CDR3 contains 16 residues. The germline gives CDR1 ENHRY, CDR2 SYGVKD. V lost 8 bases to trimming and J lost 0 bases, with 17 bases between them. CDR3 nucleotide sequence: TGTGCCATCGGTTCCAATACCGGGAGCTCCTACAATGAGCAGTTCTTC. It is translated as CAIGSNTGSSYNEQFF.

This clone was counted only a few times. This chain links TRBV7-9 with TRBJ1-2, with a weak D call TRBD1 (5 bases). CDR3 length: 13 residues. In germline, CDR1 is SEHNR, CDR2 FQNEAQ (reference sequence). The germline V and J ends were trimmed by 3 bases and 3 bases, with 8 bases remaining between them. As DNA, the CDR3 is TGTGCCAGCAGCTTCAGCAGGGACTATGGCTACACCTTC. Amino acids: CASSFSRDYGYTF.

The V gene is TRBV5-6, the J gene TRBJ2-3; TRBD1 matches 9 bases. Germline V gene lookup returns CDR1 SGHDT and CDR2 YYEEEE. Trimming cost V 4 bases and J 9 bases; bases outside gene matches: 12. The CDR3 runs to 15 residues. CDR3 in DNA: TGTGCCAGCAGCCCGGGGACAGGGCAAGGGAGAACGCAGTATTTT. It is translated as CASSPGTGQGRTQYF.

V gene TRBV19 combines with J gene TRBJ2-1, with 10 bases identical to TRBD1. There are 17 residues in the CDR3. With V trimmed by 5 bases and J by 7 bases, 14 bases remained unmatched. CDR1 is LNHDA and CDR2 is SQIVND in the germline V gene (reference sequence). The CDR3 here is CASSANLRDRGKNEQFF. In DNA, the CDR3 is TGTGCCAGTAGTGCAAACCTCCGGGACAGGGGAAAGAATGAGCAGTTCTTC.

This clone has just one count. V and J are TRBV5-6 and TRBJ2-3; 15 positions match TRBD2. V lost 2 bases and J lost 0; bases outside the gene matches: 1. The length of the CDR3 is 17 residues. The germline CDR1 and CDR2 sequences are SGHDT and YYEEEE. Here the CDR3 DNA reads TGTGCCAGCAGCTTTGGACTAGCGGGGGGGAGCACAGATACGCAGTATTTT. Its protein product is CASSFGLAGGSTDTQYF.

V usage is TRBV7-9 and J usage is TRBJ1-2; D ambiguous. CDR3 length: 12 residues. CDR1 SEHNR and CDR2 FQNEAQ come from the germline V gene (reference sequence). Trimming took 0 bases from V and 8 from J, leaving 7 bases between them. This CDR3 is CASSLAPPGYTF. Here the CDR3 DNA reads TGTGCCAGCAGCTTAGCCCCCCCGGGCTACACCTTC. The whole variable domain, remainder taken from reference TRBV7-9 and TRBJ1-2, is DTGVSQNPRHKITKRGQNVTFRCDPISEHNRLYWYRQTLGQGPEFLTYFQNEAQLEKSRLLSDRFSAERPKGSFSTLEIQRTEQGDSAMYLCASSLAPPGYTFGSGTRLTVV.

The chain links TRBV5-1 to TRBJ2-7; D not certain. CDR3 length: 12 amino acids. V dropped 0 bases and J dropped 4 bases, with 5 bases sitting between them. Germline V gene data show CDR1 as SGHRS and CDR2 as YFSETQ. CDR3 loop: CASSLDWYEQYF. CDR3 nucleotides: TGCGCCAGCAGCTTGGACTGGTACGAGCAGTACTTC.

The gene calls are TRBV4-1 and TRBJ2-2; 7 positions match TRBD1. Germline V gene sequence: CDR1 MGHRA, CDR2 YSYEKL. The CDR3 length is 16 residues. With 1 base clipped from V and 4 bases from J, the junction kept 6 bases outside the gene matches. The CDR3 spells CASSQVVGQFTGELFF. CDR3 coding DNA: TGCGCCAGCAGCCAAGTAGTGGGACAGTTCACCGGGGAGCTGTTTTTT.

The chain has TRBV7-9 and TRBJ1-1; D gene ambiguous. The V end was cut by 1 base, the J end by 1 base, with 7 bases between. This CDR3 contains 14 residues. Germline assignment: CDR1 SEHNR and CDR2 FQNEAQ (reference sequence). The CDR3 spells CASSLETPNTEAFF. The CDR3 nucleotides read TGTGCCAGCAGCTTAGAAACACCGAACACTGAAGCTTTCTTT.

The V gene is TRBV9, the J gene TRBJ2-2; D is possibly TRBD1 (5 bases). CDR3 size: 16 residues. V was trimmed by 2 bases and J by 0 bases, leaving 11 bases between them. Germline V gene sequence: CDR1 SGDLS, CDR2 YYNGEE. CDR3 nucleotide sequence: TGTGCCAGCAGCGTTTCTTGGACAACGAACACCGGGGAGCTGTTTTTT. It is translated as CASSVSWTTNTGELFF. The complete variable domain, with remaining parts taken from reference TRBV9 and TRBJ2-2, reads DSGVTQTPKHLITATGQRVTLRCSPRSGDLSVYWYQQSLDQGLQFLIQYYNGEERAKGNILERFSAQQFPDLHSELNLSSLELGDSALYFCASSVSWTTNTGELFFGEGSRLTVL.

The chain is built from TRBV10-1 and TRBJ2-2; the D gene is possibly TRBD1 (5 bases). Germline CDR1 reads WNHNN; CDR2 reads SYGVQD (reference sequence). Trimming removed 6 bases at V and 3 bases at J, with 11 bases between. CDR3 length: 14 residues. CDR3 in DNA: TGCGCCAGCAGGGATCAGGGCGACACCGGGGAGCTGTTTTTT. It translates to CASRDQGDTGELFF.

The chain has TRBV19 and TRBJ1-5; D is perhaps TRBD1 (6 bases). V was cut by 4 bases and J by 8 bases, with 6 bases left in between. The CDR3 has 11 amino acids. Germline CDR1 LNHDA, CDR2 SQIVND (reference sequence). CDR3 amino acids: CASSTGEPQHF. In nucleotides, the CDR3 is TGTGCCAGTAGTACAGGGGAGCCCCAGCATTTT.

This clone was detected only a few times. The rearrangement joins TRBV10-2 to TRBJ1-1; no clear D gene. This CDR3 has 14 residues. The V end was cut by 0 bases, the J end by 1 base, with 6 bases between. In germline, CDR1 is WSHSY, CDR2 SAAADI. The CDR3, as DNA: TGCGCCAGCAGTGAGTCTTCAGGGAACACTGAAGCTTTCTTT. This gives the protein CASSESSGNTEAFF.

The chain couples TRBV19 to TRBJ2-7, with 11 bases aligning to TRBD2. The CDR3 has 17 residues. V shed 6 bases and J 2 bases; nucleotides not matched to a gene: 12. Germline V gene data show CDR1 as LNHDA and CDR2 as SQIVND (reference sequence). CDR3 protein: CASSPGAGTSGTYEQYF. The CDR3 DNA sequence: TGTGCCAGTAGCCCAGGGGCTGGGACTAGCGGAACCTACGAGCAGTACTTC.

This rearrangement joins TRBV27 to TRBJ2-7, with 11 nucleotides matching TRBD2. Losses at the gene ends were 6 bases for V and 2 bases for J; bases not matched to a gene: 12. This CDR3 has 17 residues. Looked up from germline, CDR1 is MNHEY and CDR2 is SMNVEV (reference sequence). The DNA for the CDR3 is TGTGCCAGCAGCCCGGGACTAGCGGAGGAGGGTCCCTACGAGCAGTACTTC. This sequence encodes CASSPGLAEEGPYEQYF.

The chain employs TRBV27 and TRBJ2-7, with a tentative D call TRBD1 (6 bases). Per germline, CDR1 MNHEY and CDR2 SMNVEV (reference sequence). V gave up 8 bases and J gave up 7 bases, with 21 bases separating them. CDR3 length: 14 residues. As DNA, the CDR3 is TGTGCCAGCCAACGCTCACAGGGTTTGTGGGAGCAGTACTTC. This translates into CASQRSQGLWEQYF.

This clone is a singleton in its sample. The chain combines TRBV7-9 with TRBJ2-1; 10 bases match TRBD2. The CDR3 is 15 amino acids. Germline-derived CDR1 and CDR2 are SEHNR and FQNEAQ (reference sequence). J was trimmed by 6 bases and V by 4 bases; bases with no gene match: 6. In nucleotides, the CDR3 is TGTGCCAGCAGCTCCTGGGGACTAGCGACCAATGAGCAGTTCTTC. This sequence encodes CASSSWGLATNEQFF.